The rows below give T cell receptor beta chains drawn from one sample of a study of CD8 T cells in ankylosing spondylitis. Each CDR3 protein is one row after TCRdb ran MiXCR on the 5' RACE reads. The sample has about 210,000 distinct CDR3 sequences, approximately 7.3% seen once. The sample consisted of blood, either unsorted or a sorted T cell fraction (not recorded which). Every receptor here comes from a male donor with ankylosing spondylitis. Both conserved end residues are part of each CDR3. The D gene is left open where the match is weak. A row's size may be missing; if present it is once, few, many or a size class.

V: TRBV7-2
size: NA
J: TRBJ2-3
D: TRBD1
DNA: TGTGCCAGCAGCTTGGTGACAGGGATCACAGATACGCAGTATTTT
CDR3: CASSLVTGITDTQYF

V: TRBV5-6
size: few
J: TRBJ2-2
D: NA
DNA: TGTGCCAGCAGCCGTGAGGGGACGACCGGGGAGCTGTTTTTT
CDR3: CASSREGTTGELFF

V: TRBV14
size: many
J: TRBJ2-3
D: NA
DNA: TGTGCCAGCAGCCAAGTAATAGATACGCAGTATTTT
CDR3: CASSQVIDTQYF

V: TRBV15
size: many
J: TRBJ2-7
D: NA
DNA: TGTGCCACCAGCAGGGGGCAAGGGTCCGAGCAGTACTTC
CDR3: CATSRGQGSEQYF

V: TRBV19
size: many
J: TRBJ1-5
D: NA
DNA: TGTGCCAGTAGTATTTCCGACCATAGCAATCAGCCCCAGCATTTT
CDR3: CASSISDHSNQPQHF

V: TRBV11-1
size: many
J: TRBJ2-7
D: NA
DNA: TGTGCCAGCAGCGTCCGCGACAGGCACGGAGGGGGAGCATACGAGCAGTACTTC
CDR3: CASSVRDRHGGGAYEQYF

V: TRBV6-1
size: NA
J: TRBJ2-1
D: NA
DNA: TGTGCCAGCAGACCTATACCCACTGCTGATTACAATGAGCAGTTCTTC
CDR3: CASRPIPTADYNEQFF

V: TRBV20-1
size: NA
J: TRBJ2-5
D: TRBD2
DNA: TGCAGTGCTAGAGAACCCTGGACTAGCGGGAGGAAGAGGCAAGAGACCCAGTACTTC
CDR3: CSAREPWTSGRKRQETQYF

V: TRBV27
size: many
J: TRBJ2-7
D: NA
DNA: TGTGCCAGCAGTTTATGGGATGCATCGGGGGAGCAGTACTTC
CDR3: CASSLWDASGEQYF

V: TRBV7-9
size: few
J: TRBJ2-1
D: TRBD2
DNA: TGTGCCAGCTTCCCCATGGGACTAGCTGACAATGAGCAGTTCTTC
CDR3: CASFPMGLADNEQFF

V: TRBV7-7
size: once
J: TRBJ2-5
D: NA
DNA: TGTGCTAGCAGCCTCGGATGGACGGAAGAGACCCAGTACTTC
CDR3: CASSLGWTEETQYF

V: TRBV20-1
size: many
J: TRBJ1-5
D: NA
DNA: TGCAGTGCTAGATCCGGGGGGGGTGACGCTCATCAGCCCCAGCATTTT
CDR3: CSARSGGGDAHQPQHF

V: TRBV6-2/TRBV6-3
size: NA
J: TRBJ1-1
D: NA
DNA: TGTGCCAGCAGTGCCTCCGGGACAAAACTCGAAGCTTTCTTT
CDR3: CASSASGTKLEAFF

V: TRBV7-8
size: many
J: TRBJ1-5
D: NA
DNA: TGTGCCAGCAGCCGCAAACAGGGCTCGGAACAGCCCCAGCATTTT
CDR3: CASSRKQGSEQPQHF

V: TRBV7-8
size: few
J: TRBJ2-1
D: NA
DNA: TGTGCCAGCAGCTTATCTTCTAATAGCGGCAATGAGCAGTTCTTC
CDR3: CASSLSSNSGNEQFF

V: TRBV10-3
size: many
J: TRBJ2-5
D: NA
DNA: TGTGCCATCAGTGAGTCGAAAGGGTATGAGAGGGAGACCCAGTACTTC
CDR3: CAISESKGYERETQYF

V: TRBV7-9
size: few
J: TRBJ1-1
D: NA
DNA: TGTGCCAGCAGCTTAGGGGAGCTGAACACTGAAGCTTTCTTT
CDR3: CASSLGELNTEAFF

V: TRBV4-1
size: many
J: TRBJ2-4
D: TRBD2
DNA: TGCGCCAGCAGCCAAGCCGGACTAGCGGGAGTAAGGAACATTCAGTACTTC
CDR3: CASSQAGLAGVRNIQYF

V: TRBV20-1
size: many
J: TRBJ2-7
D: NA
DNA: TGCAGTGTCTCTCCCCAGGGAAGCTCCTACGAGCAGTACTTC
CDR3: CSVSPQGSSYEQYF

V: TRBV5-1
size: many
J: TRBJ2-7
D: TRBD2
DNA: TGCGCCAGCCGTTCCGGGACTAGCGATCTTTCCTCCCGGGAGCAGTACTTC
CDR3: CASRSGTSDLSSREQYF

V: TRBV7-9
size: many
J: TRBJ2-2
D: NA
DNA: TGTGCCAGCTCCTATCAGGGTCACGGGGAGCTGTTTTTT
CDR3: CASSYQGHGELFF

V: TRBV6-1
size: NA
J: TRBJ2-3
D: NA
DNA: TGTGCCACCCCGCGCTTATCCACCACAGATACGCAGTATTTT
CDR3: CATPRLSTTDTQYF

V: TRBV20-1
size: many
J: TRBJ2-7
D: TRBD2
DNA: TGCAGTGCTAGAGATATGGCGGGACTAGCGGGGGGAGAGCCCTACGAGCAGTACTTC
CDR3: CSARDMAGLAGGEPYEQYF

V: TRBV12-3/TRBV12-4
size: many
J: TRBJ2-1
D: NA
DNA: TGTGCCAGCAGCCCGGCGAATGAGCAGTTCTTC
CDR3: CASSPANEQFF

V: TRBV28
size: many
J: TRBJ2-2
D: TRBD1
DNA: TGTGCCAGCAGTTCTAGGGGGCTCAGCGGGGAGCTGTTTTTT
CDR3: CASSSRGLSGELFF

V: TRBV7-9
size: NA
J: TRBJ2-7
D: NA
DNA: TGTGCCAGCAGCTTAGGATCGGGGAGTAGCTCCTACGAGCAGTACTTC
CDR3: CASSLGSGSSSYEQYF

V: TRBV27
size: NA
J: TRBJ1-2
D: NA
DNA: TGTGCCAGTTACACAGGTTTCTCCGGCTACACCTTC
CDR3: CASYTGFSGYTF

V: TRBV28
size: many
J: TRBJ1-3
D: NA
DNA: TGTGCCAGCACTGCAGGACAACCTGGAAACACCATATATTTT
CDR3: CASTAGQPGNTIYF

V: TRBV27
size: many
J: TRBJ2-7
D: NA
DNA: TGTGCCAGCAGTTTGCGACAGGCAAGCTACGAGCAGTACTTC
CDR3: CASSLRQASYEQYF

V: TRBV7-9
size: many
J: TRBJ2-1
D: NA
DNA: TGTGCCAGCAGCCCGATCACCAGGGTCAATGAGCAGTTCTTC
CDR3: CASSPITRVNEQFF

V: TRBV4-3
size: NA
J: TRBJ2-2
D: NA
DNA: TGCGCCAGCAGACTAAGATGGTCTAGTGACACCGGGGAGCTGTTTTTT
CDR3: CASRLRWSSDTGELFF

V: TRBV9
size: few
J: TRBJ2-1
D: TRBD2
DNA: TGTGCCAGCAGCCGGGGGGGGGCCTCTAAGAATGAGCAGTTCTTC
CDR3: CASSRGGASKNEQFF

V: TRBV20-1
size: few
J: TRBJ2-1
D: NA
DNA: TGCAGTGCTAGAGATCCCCAGGCAGGGAGAGAGCCCTCCTACAATGAGCAGTTCTTC
CDR3: CSARDPQAGREPSYNEQFF

V: TRBV4-1
size: many
J: TRBJ2-1
D: NA
DNA: TGCGCCAGCAGCCATGGCCCCGGGGGAAGGTTGGGAGATGAGCAGTTCTTC
CDR3: CASSHGPGGRLGDEQFF

V: TRBV7-9
size: many
J: TRBJ1-5
D: NA
DNA: TGTGCCAGCAGCTTCGATGGACAGCTTAATCAGCCCCAGCATTTT
CDR3: CASSFDGQLNQPQHF

V: TRBV3-1
size: many
J: TRBJ2-3
D: TRBD2
DNA: TGTGCCAGCAGCCATCGACAGCGGGACTTGCGCACAGATACGCAGTATTTT
CDR3: CASSHRQRDLRTDTQYF

V: TRBV5-6
size: many
J: TRBJ2-1
D: NA
DNA: TGTGCCAGCAGCTTGGGGGTAGGGACAAATGAGCAGTTCTTC
CDR3: CASSLGVGTNEQFF

V: TRBV27
size: many
J: TRBJ2-3
D: TRBD2
DNA: TGTGCCAGCAGTTTGATTAGCGGGGGGTACACAGATACGCAGTATTTT
CDR3: CASSLISGGYTDTQYF

V: TRBV12-3/TRBV12-4
size: many
J: TRBJ1-1
D: NA
DNA: TGTGCCAGCAGTTTAGCGGCCGGGGGCCACACTGAAGCTTTCTTT
CDR3: CASSLAAGGHTEAFF

V: TRBV15
size: many
J: TRBJ2-1
D: TRBD2
DNA: TGTGCCACCAGCAGAGCGATGGGACTAGCGGTTAATGAGCAGTTCTTC
CDR3: CATSRAMGLAVNEQFF

V: TRBV5-1
size: many
J: TRBJ1-3
D: TRBD1
DNA: TGCGCCAGCAGCTCCCCACGGACAGGGGTCTCTGGAAACACCATATATTTT
CDR3: CASSSPRTGVSGNTIYF

V: TRBV14
size: NA
J: TRBJ2-1
D: TRBD1
DNA: TGTGCCAGCGCAACGACAGGGTCCGGGAATGAGCAGTTCTTC
CDR3: CASATTGSGNEQFF

V: TRBV12-3/TRBV12-4
size: few
J: TRBJ2-1
D: NA
DNA: TGTGCCAGCAGACGGAGAAGCGGGAATGAGCAGTTCTTC
CDR3: CASRRRSGNEQFF

V: TRBV7-2
size: NA
J: TRBJ2-2
D: NA
DNA: TGTGCCAGCAGCCCCAACCGACTAGTTGGCGGCGGGGAGCTGTTTTTT
CDR3: CASSPNRLVGGGELFF

V: TRBV9
size: many
J: TRBJ2-5
D: TRBD1
DNA: TGTGCCAGCAGCGGGGACAGGAGGGAGACCCAGTACTTC
CDR3: CASSGDRRETQYF

V: TRBV6-1
size: NA
J: TRBJ2-1
D: NA
DNA: TGTGCCAGCAGCAATCCCCGGAGGACAGCCTACAATGAGCAGTTCTTC
CDR3: CASSNPRRTAYNEQFF

V: TRBV9
size: few
J: TRBJ2-5
D: NA
DNA: TGTGCCAGCAGCGTAATCCCGACAGCTCAAGAGACCCAGTACTTC
CDR3: CASSVIPTAQETQYF

V: TRBV6-5
size: NA
J: TRBJ1-1
D: NA
DNA: TGTGCCAGCAGTTACTCGAAACAGGGCGGAACTGAAGCTTTCTTT
CDR3: CASSYSKQGGTEAFF

V: TRBV28
size: many
J: TRBJ2-2
D: NA
DNA: TGTGCCAGCAGTCAGGACAGTAGCATCCCGAACACCGGGGAGCTGTTTTTT
CDR3: CASSQDSSIPNTGELFF

V: TRBV6-4
size: many
J: TRBJ2-3
D: NA
DNA: TGTGCCAGCAGCCTCGACGGAAGCACAGATACGCAGTATTTT
CDR3: CASSLDGSTDTQYF

V: TRBV7-9
size: few
J: TRBJ1-1
D: NA
DNA: TGTGCCAGCAGCTTACCCCCCCGGCTTGAAGCTTTCTTT
CDR3: CASSLPPRLEAFF

V: TRBV25-1
size: few
J: TRBJ2-2
D: NA
DNA: TGTGCCAGCGGCTTGTCTACCGGGGAGCTGTTTTTT
CDR3: CASGLSTGELFF

V: TRBV15
size: many
J: TRBJ2-7
D: TRBD1
DNA: TGTGCCACCAGCAGAGTGCAGGGGGCCGACGAGCAGTACTTC
CDR3: CATSRVQGADEQYF

V: TRBV4-2
size: many
J: TRBJ1-2
D: NA
DNA: TGTGCCAGCAGCCAAGCGGGGGGTTATGGCTACACCTTC
CDR3: CASSQAGGYGYTF

V: TRBV5-1
size: many
J: TRBJ1-1
D: NA
DNA: TGCGCCAGCAGCCTCTTCCAGGGCGAGAACACTGAAGCTTTCTTT
CDR3: CASSLFQGENTEAFF

V: TRBV29-1
size: many
J: TRBJ1-1
D: NA
DNA: TGCAGCGTTGATGACTATGGACGTGGGGACACTGAAGCTTTCTTT
CDR3: CSVDDYGRGDTEAFF

V: TRBV3-1
size: many
J: TRBJ2-7
D: NA
DNA: TGTGCCAGCAGCCCTCGGGTGGGCTTAGTCACCTACGAGCAGTACTTC
CDR3: CASSPRVGLVTYEQYF

V: TRBV6-1
size: many
J: TRBJ1-1
D: NA
DNA: TGTGCCAGCAGTGAAATATCTTGGGGGCGAAAGGGGATCAACACTGAAGCTTTCTTT
CDR3: CASSEISWGRKGINTEAFF

V: TRBV12-3/TRBV12-4
size: few
J: TRBJ1-5
D: NA
DNA: TGTGCCAGCAGTTCACCCTACGGGGTCGCTAACGGGCAGCCCCAGCATTTT
CDR3: CASSSPYGVANGQPQHF

V: TRBV19
size: many
J: TRBJ2-7
D: TRBD1
DNA: TGTGCCAGTAGTATGGGACAGGGGTTTTCCTACGAGCAGTACTTC
CDR3: CASSMGQGFSYEQYF